This passage covers 5 T cell receptor beta chains from one sample sequenced in a study of cytomegalovirus exposure and HLA in healthy donors. The primer mix had 60 Vbeta and 13 Jbeta primers. Generated by immunoSEQ multiplex PCR, the TCRdb table keeps only in-frame clones and is missing some. The table lists some 160,000 clones, approximately 80% of them singletons, with approximately 1.5% in the top ten. Sequencing was done on a sample of PBMCs. Receptors originate from a woman under 30 in good health and CMV-seronegative.

The J gene is TRBJ1-4, the V gene TRBV7-2, with D unresolved. The germline V and J ends were trimmed by 0 bases and 8 bases, with 16 bases remaining between them. Per the germline V gene, CDR1 is SGHTA and CDR2 is FQGNSA. The CDR3 sequence is 16 residues long. The CDR3 DNA reads as TGTGCCAGCAGCTTAGCCTCTCAGCGGCGGGTCGAAAAACTGTTTTTT. Its protein is CASSLASQRRVEKLFF.

This clone was counted once. The V and J genes are TRBV28 and TRBJ1-1; D may be TRBD1 (5 bases). V was pared by 6 bases and J by 1 base, with 12 bases between. The CDR3 spans 14 residues. Germline V gene sequence: CDR1 MDHEN, CDR2 SYDVKM. CDR3 coding DNA: TGTGCCAGCAGGACCATGACAGAGAACACTGAAGCTTTCTTT. The encoded protein is CASRTMTENTEAFF.

The CDR3 DNA reads as TGTGCCAGCAGTTACTCGATTTCAGGGGAGACCCAGTACTTC. Translated, it gives CASSYSISGETQYF. The chain combines TRBV6-5 with TRBJ2-5, with a weak D call TRBD1 (5 bases). In germline, CDR1 is MNHEY, CDR2 SVGAGI. Trimming removed 0 bases from V and 5 bases from J, with 10 bases in between. CDR3 length: 14 residues.

Concerning this clone itself: At one boundary the junction diverges from the germline segment, which might be a read error. This sequence joins TRBV7-7 and TRBJ2-3; 10 bases map to TRBD1. The CDR3 sequence is 15 residues long. Germline CDR1 is SSHAT and CDR2 is FNYEAQ (reference sequence). The CDR3 DNA reads as TGTGCTAGCAGCCCGGGGACAGGGGGCACAGATACGCAGTATTTT. It codes for CASSPGTGGTDTQYF.

The J gene is TRBJ1-1, the V gene TRBV7-8, with no clear D. The CDR3 loop spans 15 amino acids. Germline V gives CDR1 SGHVS, CDR2 FQNEAQ. Trimming removed 2 bases from V and 3 bases from J, with 13 bases in between. CDR3 region: CASSLREGRDTEAFF. The CDR3 DNA follows: TGTGCCAGCAGCTTACGTGAAGGGCGGGACACTGAAGCTTTCTTT.